Below, 23 T cell receptor beta chains from the same sample are listed, as sequenced in a study of blood T cell repertoires in COVID-19. TCRdb keeps only in-frame clones here, not all; method: immunoSEQ multiplex PCR. The sample has some 180,000 clones; roughly 85% are singletons. The sample was peripheral blood. The receptors derive from a man aged 55 to 70 with active or convalescent COVID-19.

This clone was seen just once. J is TRBJ2-2 and V is TRBV27; 8 bases line up with TRBD2. Per the germline V gene, CDR1 is MNHEY and CDR2 is SMNVEV (reference sequence). Unmatched junction bases numbered 5, after V lost 2 bases and J lost 6 bases. The CDR3 contains 15 residues. CDR3 in amino acids: CASSLAGGAPGELFF. In nucleotides, the CDR3 is TGTGCCAGCAGTTTAGCGGGGGGCGCCCCCGGGGAGCTGTTTTTT.

The chain is built from TRBV10-2 and TRBJ1-3, with 8 bases aligning to TRBD1. The junction had 8 bases not matched to a gene; V was cut back by 4 bases and J by 3 bases. The CDR3 loop spans 16 amino acids. Germline assignment: CDR1 WSHSY and CDR2 SAAADI. Written as DNA, the CDR3 is TGCGCCAGCAGTGTCGACAGGGGATCCGTTGGAAACACCATATATTTT. Protein sequence: CASSVDRGSVGNTIYF.

With regard to this clone: One end of the junction does not line up with germline, which may come from a read error. This chain uses TRBV13 with TRBJ1-4; D remains ambiguous. The V gene's germline CDR1 is PRHDT and CDR2 FYEKMQ (reference sequence). CDR3 length: 14 residues. CDR3 loop: CASSPRRTSEKLFF. DNA for the CDR3: TGTGCCAGCAGCCCGAGAAGAACTAGTGAAAAACTGTTTTTT.

The CDR3 DNA reads TGCGCCAGCAGCTTGAGTACCTACTCCTACAATGAGCAGTTCTTC. Amino acid sequence: CASSLSTYSYNEQFF. The chain recombines TRBV5-1 with TRBJ2-1; D is undetermined. This CDR3 is built from 15 residues. Germline lookup yields CDR1 SGHRS and CDR2 YFSETQ. V was pared by 1 base and J by 0 bases, with 8 bases between.

The chain is built from TRBV6-6 and TRBJ2-7, with TRBD1 as a possible D gene (5 bases). V lost 6 bases, J lost 9 bases, and 15 bases lay in between. Germline CDR1 reads MNHNY; CDR2 reads SVGAGI (reference sequence). This CDR3 spans 12 amino acids. This CDR3 is CASSQPSGWQYF. The DNA for the CDR3 is TGTGCCAGCAGCCAACCTTCAGGGTGGCAGTACTTC.

The chain recombines TRBV24-1 with TRBJ2-1, with D maybe TRBD1 (6 bases). The CDR3 extends over 16 amino acids. From germline, CDR1 is KGHDR and CDR2 SFDVKD. V dropped 0 bases and J dropped 4 bases, with 12 bases sitting between them. CDR3 amino acids: CATSDLRSQGYNEQFF. The CDR3 nucleotides read TGTGCCACCAGTGATTTGAGGTCCCAGGGGTACAATGAGCAGTTCTTC.

The V call is TRBV7-2, the J call TRBJ2-1; the match to TRBD2 covers 7 bases. Germline lookup yields CDR1 SGHTA and CDR2 FQGNSA. J was trimmed by 10 bases and V by 0 bases; bases with no gene match: 9. The CDR3 sequence is 15 residues long. This CDR3 is CASSLAYGGGGEQFF. For the CDR3, the DNA is TGTGCCAGCAGCTTAGCGTATGGCGGGGGAGGGGAGCAGTTCTTC.

This chain uses TRBV7-9 with TRBJ2-5; 12 nucleotides line up with TRBD1. The J segment lost 3 bases and the V segment lost 6 bases, leaving 5 bases of the junction unmatched. Germline values: CDR1 SEHNR, CDR2 FQNEAQ (reference sequence). This CDR3 is 15 amino acids long. The CDR3 loop reads CASSPGQGAEETQYF. The CDR3 DNA is TGTGCCAGCAGTCCGGGACAGGGGGCTGAAGAGACCCAGTACTTC.

CDR3 coding DNA: TGTGCCAGCAGCTTAGATGGGGACACAGGGGGAAACACTGAAGCTTTCTTT. This translates into CASSLDGDTGGNTEAFF. V usage is TRBV11-2 and J usage is TRBJ1-1; 8 bases match TRBD1. This CDR3 comprises 17 residues. CDR1 is SGHAT and CDR2 is FQNNGV in the germline V gene. Trimming removed 0 bases from V and 2 bases from J; junction bases left unmatched: 8.

Turning to this clone: Different DNA sequences within this sample yield the same CDR3. The chain recombines TRBV6-1 with TRBJ1-5, with TRBD1 identical over 7 bases. V lost 2 bases, J lost 5 bases, and 3 bases stayed unmatched. CDR3 length equals 14 residues. From germline, CDR1 is MNHNS and CDR2 SASEGT. This chain's CDR3 is CASSERGRDQPQHF. The CDR3 DNA reads as TGTGCCAGCAGTGAAAGGGGGCGCGATCAGCCCCAGCATTTT.

The rearrangement uses TRBV6-5 and TRBJ1-6, with 8 nucleotides matching TRBD1. Per the germline V gene, CDR1 is MNHEY and CDR2 is SVGAGI. Germline trimming cut 0 bases from V and 7 bases from J; bases unmatched to any gene: 5. CDR3 length equals 16 residues. The CDR3 spells CASSYSLTGENSPLHF. The CDR3 nucleotides read TGTGCCAGCAGTTACTCTCTGACAGGGGAAAATTCACCCCTCCACTTT.

The chain joins TRBV5-4 to TRBJ2-1, with TRBD1 identical over 8 bases. CDR1 and CDR2 (germline): SGHNT, YYREEE (reference sequence). The V segment lost 4 bases and the J segment 6 bases; nucleotides outside the gene matches: 6. The CDR3 extends over 14 amino acids. The DNA of the CDR3 is TGTGCCAGCAGCCCAGGGGGCGCGAGCAATGAGCAGTTCTTC. Its translation: CASSPGGASNEQFF.

This clone was counted a single time. One end of the junction varies from germline; a read error may be responsible. The chain uses TRBV2 and TRBJ2-1, with 9 bases lining up with TRBD2. The CDR3 length is 15 residues. Looked up from germline, CDR1 is SNHLY and CDR2 is FYNNEI. The CDR3 spells CASSEVSGGPNEQFF. The CDR3 DNA reads as TGTGCCAGCAGCGAAGTTAGCGGGGGCCCGAATGAGCAGTTCTTC.

The rearrangement joins TRBV2 to TRBJ2-1; 10 positions agree with TRBD2. V dropped 5 bases and J dropped 3; count of bases not matched to a gene: 4. The germline V gene encodes CDR1 SNHLY and CDR2 FYNNEI. The CDR3 runs 15 residues. Here the CDR3 reads CASSTIAGGYNEQFF. DNA for the CDR3: TGTGCCAGCAGTACTATAGCGGGGGGCTACAATGAGCAGTTCTTC.

The gene calls are TRBV19 and TRBJ2-1, with D maybe TRBD2 (5 bases). The CDR3 is made up of 14 amino acids. Germline V gene data show CDR1 as LNHDA and CDR2 as SQIVND (reference sequence). V lost 0 bases and J lost 9, with 12 bases in between. The CDR3 DNA reads as TGTGCCAGTAGTATAGATAGGCCTGCGGGTGAGCAGTTCTTC. Its translation: CASSIDRPAGEQFF.

The chain combines TRBV7-9 with TRBJ1-3; D is unresolved. Trimming stripped 1 base from V and 3 bases from J, with 7 bases between. Per germline, CDR1 SEHNR and CDR2 FQNEAQ (reference sequence). There are 14 residues in the CDR3. In nucleotides, the CDR3 is TGTGCCAGCAGCTTAGGAGTCGGTGGAAACACCATATATTTT. Amino acid sequence: CASSLGVGGNTIYF.

This clone was counted once. The chain joins TRBV19 to TRBJ2-1; 7 bases line up with TRBD2. Trimming at V came to 7 bases and at J to 9 bases, leaving 9 bases not matched to a gene. CDR1 and CDR2 (germline): LNHDA, SQIVND (reference sequence). The CDR3 has 13 amino acids. The DNA for the CDR3 is TGTGCCAGTACCCCGGGGGGTGGTAGTGAGCAGTTCTTC. Its translation is CASTPGGGSEQFF.

CDR3 protein: CASSLKGAAVLNTEAFF. DNA for the CDR3: TGTGCCAGCAGCTTAAAGGGGGCCGCCGTCCTGAACACTGAAGCTTTCTTT. The genes are TRBV7-8 and TRBJ1-1; TRBD1 agrees at 7 bases. Germline CDR1 is SGHVS and CDR2 is FQNEAQ. This CDR3 region has 17 residues. With 2 bases clipped from V and 0 bases from J, the junction kept 9 bases outside the gene matches.

By share of the sample, this clone is hyperexpanded (1% or more). The rearrangement links TRBV11-3 to TRBJ2-2; 8 nucleotides line up with TRBD2. CDR3 length equals 16 residues. J was trimmed by 4 bases and V by 1 base; bases with no gene match: 5. Germline V gene lookup returns CDR1 SGHNT and CDR2 YENEEA. The DNA of the CDR3 is TGTGCCAGCAGCTTAGGCGGCGGGGGGATCACCGGGGAGCTGTTTTTT. This sequence encodes CASSLGGGGITGELFF.

V gene TRBV5-5 combines with J gene TRBJ1-4; TRBD1 is a possible D gene (5 bases). The V end was cut by 5 bases, the J end by 5 bases, with 7 bases between. The CDR3 runs to 12 residues. Germline CDR1 is SGHKS and CDR2 is YYEKEE (reference sequence). This chain's CDR3 is CASRGQNEKLFF. DNA of the CDR3: TGTGCCAGCAGGGGGCAAAATGAAAAACTGTTTTTT. The whole variable domain, remainder taken from reference TRBV5-5 and TRBJ1-4, is DAGVTQSPTHLIKTRGQQVTLRCSPISGHKSVSWYQQVLGQGPQFIFQYYEKEERGRGNFPDRFSARQFPNYSSELNVNALLLGDSALYLCASRGQNEKLFFGSGTQLSVL.

V and J are TRBV27 and TRBJ2-7, with D possibly TRBD1 on 5 matching bases. The CDR3 has 15 residues. Germline V gene data show CDR1 as MNHEY and CDR2 as SMNVEV (reference sequence). The V end lost 1 base, the J end lost 3 bases, and 13 bases lay between the germline ends. CDR3 sequence reads: CASSLFPGDSYEQYF. Written as DNA, the CDR3 is TGTGCCAGCAGTTTATTCCCTGGTGACAGCTACGAGCAGTACTTC.

The chain recombines TRBV30 with TRBJ2-5; a weak D match, TRBD1 (6 bases). From germline, CDR1 is GTSNPN and CDR2 SVGIG (reference sequence). The CDR3 covers 14 residues. V lost 7 bases and J 4 bases, leaving 19 bases between the germline ends. The CDR3 protein is CASTPTTGLETQYF. CDR3 bases: TGTGCCTCAACGCCTACCACAGGGTTAGAGACCCAGTACTTC. Full variable domain (outside the CDR3, taken from reference TRBV30 and TRBJ2-5): SQTIHQWPATLVQPVGSPLSLECTVEGTSNPNLYWYRQAAGRGLQLLFYSVGIGQISSEVPQNLSASRPQDRQFILSSKKLLLSDSGFYLCASTPTTGLETQYFGPGTRLLVL.

The chain employs TRBV7-2 and TRBJ1-4; D is unresolved. V was cut by 3 bases and J by 8 bases, with 19 bases left in between. Germline CDR1 and CDR2: SGHTA and FQGNSA. The CDR3 loop spans 16 amino acids. The DNA for the CDR3 is TGTGCCAGCAGCTTGGCGGGCGCGGCCCCATGGGAAAAACTGTTTTTT. It is translated as CASSLAGAAPWEKLFF.